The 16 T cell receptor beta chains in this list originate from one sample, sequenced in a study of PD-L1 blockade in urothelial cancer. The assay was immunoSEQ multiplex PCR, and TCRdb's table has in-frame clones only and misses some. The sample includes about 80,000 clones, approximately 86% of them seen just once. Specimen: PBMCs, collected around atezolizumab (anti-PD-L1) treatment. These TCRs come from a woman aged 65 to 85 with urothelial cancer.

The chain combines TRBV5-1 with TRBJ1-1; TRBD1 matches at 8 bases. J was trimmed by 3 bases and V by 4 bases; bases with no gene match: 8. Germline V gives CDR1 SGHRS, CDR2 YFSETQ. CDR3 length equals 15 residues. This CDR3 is CASSVDRGEDTEAFF. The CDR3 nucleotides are TGCGCCAGCAGCGTAGACAGGGGTGAGGACACTGAAGCTTTCTTT.

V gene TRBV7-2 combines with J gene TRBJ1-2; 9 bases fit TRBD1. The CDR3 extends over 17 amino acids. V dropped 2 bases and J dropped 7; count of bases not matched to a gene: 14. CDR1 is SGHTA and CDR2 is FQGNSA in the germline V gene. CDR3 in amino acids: CASSLRSLTGTGIGYTF. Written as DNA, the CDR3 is TGTGCCAGCAGCTTACGTAGTTTAACCGGGACAGGGATTGGCTACACCTTC.

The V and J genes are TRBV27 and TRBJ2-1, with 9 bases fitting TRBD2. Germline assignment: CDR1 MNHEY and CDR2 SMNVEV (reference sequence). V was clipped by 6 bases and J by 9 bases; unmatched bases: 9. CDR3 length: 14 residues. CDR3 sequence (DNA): TGTGCCAGCAGGAATAGCGGGGGATACGGTGAGCAGTTCTTC. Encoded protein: CASRNSGGYGEQFF.

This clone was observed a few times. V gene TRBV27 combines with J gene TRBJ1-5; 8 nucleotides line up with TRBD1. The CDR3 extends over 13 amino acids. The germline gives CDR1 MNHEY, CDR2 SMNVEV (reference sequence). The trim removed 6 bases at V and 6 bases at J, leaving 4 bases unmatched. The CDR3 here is CASSQGAGQPQHF. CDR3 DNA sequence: TGTGCCAGCAGCCAGGGGGCGGGTCAGCCCCAGCATTTT.

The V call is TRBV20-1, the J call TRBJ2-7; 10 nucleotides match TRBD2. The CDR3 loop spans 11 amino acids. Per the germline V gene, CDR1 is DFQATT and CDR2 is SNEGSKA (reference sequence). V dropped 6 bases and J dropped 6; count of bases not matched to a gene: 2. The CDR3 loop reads CSARLAGEQYF. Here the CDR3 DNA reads TGCAGTGCCAGACTAGCGGGCGAGCAGTACTTC.

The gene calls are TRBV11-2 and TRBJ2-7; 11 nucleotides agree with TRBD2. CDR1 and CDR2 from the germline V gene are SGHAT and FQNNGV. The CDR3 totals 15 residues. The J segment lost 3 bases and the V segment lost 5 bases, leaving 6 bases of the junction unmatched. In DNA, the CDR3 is TGTGCCAGCAGCATAACTAGCGGGGGCCTCTACGAGCAGTACTTC. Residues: CASSITSGGLYEQYF.

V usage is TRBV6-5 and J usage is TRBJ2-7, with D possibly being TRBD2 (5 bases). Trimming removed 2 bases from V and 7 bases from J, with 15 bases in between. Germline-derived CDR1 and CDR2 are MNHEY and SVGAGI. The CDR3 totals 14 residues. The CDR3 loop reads CASSYHEGSGEQYF. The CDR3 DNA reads TGTGCCAGCAGTTACCATGAAGGATCGGGAGAGCAGTACTTC.

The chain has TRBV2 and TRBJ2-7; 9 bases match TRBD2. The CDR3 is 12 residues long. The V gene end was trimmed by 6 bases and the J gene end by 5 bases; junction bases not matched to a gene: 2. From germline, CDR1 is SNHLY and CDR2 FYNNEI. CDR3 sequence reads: CASRGTSHEQYF. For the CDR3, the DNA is TGTGCCAGCAGGGGGACTAGCCACGAGCAGTACTTC.

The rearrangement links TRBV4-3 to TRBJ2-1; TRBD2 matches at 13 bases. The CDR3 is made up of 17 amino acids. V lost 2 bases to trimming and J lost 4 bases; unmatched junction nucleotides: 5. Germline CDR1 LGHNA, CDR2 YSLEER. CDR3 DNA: TGCGCCAGCAGCCAACAACTAGCGGGGGGGCCGTACAATGAGCAGTTCTTC. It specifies CASSQQLAGGPYNEQFF.

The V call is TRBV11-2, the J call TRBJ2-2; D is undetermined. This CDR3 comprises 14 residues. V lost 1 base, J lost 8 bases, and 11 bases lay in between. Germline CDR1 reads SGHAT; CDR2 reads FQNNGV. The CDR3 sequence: CASSLVPSAGELFF. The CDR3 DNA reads TGTGCCAGCAGCTTAGTCCCCAGCGCTGGGGAGCTGTTTTTT.

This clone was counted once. The CDR3 spells CASSGTAGNQPQHF. The CDR3 region has the DNA TGTGCCAGCAGCGGGACAGCTGGCAATCAGCCCCAGCATTTT. The rearrangement links TRBV2 to TRBJ1-5; 7 bases match TRBD1. Germline V gene sequence: CDR1 SNHLY, CDR2 FYNNEI. The CDR3 extends over 14 amino acids. After removal of 6 bases from V and 2 bases from J, the junction contained 4 bases not matched to a gene.

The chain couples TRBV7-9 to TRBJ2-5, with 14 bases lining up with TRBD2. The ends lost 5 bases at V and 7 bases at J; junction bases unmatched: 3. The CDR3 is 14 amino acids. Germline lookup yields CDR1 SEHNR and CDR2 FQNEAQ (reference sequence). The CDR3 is CASSPGTSGGTQYF. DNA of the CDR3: TGTGCCAGCAGCCCGGGGACTAGCGGGGGGACCCAGTACTTC.

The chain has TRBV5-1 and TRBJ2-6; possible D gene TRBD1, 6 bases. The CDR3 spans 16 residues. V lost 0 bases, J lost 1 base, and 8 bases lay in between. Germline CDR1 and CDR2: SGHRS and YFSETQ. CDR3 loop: CASSLDTGSGANVLTF. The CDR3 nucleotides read TGCGCCAGCAGCTTGGACACAGGGTCTGGGGCCAACGTCCTGACTTTC.

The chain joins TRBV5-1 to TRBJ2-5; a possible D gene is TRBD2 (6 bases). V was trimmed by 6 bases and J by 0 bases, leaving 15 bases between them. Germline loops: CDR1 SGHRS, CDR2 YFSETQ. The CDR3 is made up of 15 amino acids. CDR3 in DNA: TGCGCCAGCAACCCTGGCGGGACCTACCAAGAGACCCAGTACTTC. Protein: CASNPGGTYQETQYF. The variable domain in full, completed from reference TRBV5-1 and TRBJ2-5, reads KAGVTQTPRYLIKTRGQQVTLSCSPISGHRSVSWYQQTPGQGLQFLFEYFSETQRNKGNFPGRFSGRQFSNSRSEMNVSTLELGDSALYLCASNPGGTYQETQYFGPGTRLLVL.

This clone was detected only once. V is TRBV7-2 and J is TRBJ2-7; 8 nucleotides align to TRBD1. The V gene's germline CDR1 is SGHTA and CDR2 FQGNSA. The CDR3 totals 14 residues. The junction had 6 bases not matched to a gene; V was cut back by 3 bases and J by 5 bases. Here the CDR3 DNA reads TGTGCCAGCAGCTTTTATGGACAGGGCCACGAGCAGTACTTC. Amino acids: CASSFYGQGHEQYF.

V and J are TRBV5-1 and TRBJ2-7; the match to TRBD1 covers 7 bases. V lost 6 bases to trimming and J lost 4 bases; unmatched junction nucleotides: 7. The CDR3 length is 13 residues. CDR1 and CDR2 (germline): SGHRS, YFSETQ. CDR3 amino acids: CASKPGGAYEQYF. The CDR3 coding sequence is TGCGCCAGCAAACCAGGGGGAGCGTACGAGCAGTACTTC.